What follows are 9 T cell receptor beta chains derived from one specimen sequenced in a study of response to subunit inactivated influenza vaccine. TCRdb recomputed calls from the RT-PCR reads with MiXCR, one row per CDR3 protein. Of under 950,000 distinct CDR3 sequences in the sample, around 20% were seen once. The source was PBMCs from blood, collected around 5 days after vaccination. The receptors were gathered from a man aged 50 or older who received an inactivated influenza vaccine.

CDR3 coding DNA: TGTGCCAGCAGTTACAACGCAGCGAGTCACACTGAAGCTTTCTTT. This codes for CASSYNAASHTEAFF. The V and J genes are TRBV6-5 and TRBJ1-1; D gene unclear. This CDR3 spans 15 amino acids. The germline gives CDR1 MNHEY, CDR2 SVGAGI. Trimming took off 2 bases at V and 3 bases at J, with 13 bases between the two ends.

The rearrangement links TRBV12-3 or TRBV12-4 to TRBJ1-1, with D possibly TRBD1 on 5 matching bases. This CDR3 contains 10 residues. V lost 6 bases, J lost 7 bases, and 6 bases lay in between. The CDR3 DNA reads TGTGCCAGCAGACAGGTTGAAGCTTTCTTT. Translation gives CASRQVEAFF.

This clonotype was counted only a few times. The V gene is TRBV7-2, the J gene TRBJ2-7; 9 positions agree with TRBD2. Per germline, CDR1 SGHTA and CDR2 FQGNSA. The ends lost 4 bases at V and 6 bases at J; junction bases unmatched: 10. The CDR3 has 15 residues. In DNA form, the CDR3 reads TGTGCCAGCAGCTGGACAACGGGACTAGCCAGCGAGCAGTACTTC. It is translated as CASSWTTGLASEQYF.

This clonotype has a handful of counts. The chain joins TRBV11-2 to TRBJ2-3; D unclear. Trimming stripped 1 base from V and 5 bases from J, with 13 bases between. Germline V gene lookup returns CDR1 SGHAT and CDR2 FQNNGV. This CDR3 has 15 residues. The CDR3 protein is CASSLVPGQVDTQYF. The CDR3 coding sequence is TGTGCCAGCAGCTTAGTTCCAGGTCAGGTAGATACGCAGTATTTT.

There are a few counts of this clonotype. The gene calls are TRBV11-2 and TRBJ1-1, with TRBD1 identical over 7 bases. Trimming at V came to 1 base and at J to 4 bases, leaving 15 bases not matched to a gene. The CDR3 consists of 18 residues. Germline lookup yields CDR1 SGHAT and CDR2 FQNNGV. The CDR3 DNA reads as TGTGCCAGCAGCTTAGTTCCCCAAAACAGGGGTTCCGGCACTGAAGCTTTCTTT. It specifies CASSLVPQNRGSGTEAFF.

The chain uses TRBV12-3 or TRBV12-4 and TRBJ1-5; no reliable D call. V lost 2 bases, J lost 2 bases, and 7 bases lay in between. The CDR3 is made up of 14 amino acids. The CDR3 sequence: CASSLMAGNQPQHF. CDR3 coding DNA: TGTGCCAGCAGTTTAATGGCAGGCAATCAGCCCCAGCATTTT.

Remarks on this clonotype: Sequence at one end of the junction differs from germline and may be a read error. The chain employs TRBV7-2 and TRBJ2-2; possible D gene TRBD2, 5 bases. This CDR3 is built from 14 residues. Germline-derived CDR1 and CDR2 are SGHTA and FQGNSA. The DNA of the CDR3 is TGTGCCAGCAGCCTAGCACCTCCTGGCGGGGAGCTGTTTTTT. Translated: CASSLAPPGGELFF. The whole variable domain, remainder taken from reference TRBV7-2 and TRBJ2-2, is GAGVSQSPSNKVTEKGKDVELRCDPISGHTALYWYRQSLGQGLEFLIYFQGNSAPDKSGLPSDRFSAERTGGSVSTLTIQRTQQEDSAVYLCASSLAPPGGELFFGEGSRLTVL.

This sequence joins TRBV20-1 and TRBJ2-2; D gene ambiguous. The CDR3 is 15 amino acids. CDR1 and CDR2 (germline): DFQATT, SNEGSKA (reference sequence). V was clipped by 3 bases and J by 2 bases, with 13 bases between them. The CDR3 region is CSARLSDPNTGELFF. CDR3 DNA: TGCAGTGCTAGGTTATCAGACCCAAACACCGGGGAGCTGTTTTTT.

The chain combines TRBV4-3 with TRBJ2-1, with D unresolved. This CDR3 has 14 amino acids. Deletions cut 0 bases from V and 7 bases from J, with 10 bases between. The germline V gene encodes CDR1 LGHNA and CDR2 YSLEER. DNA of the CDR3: TGCGCCAGCAGCCAAGAGGGTTATGGGAATGAGCAGTTCTTC. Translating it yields CASSQEGYGNEQFF.